This T cell receptor beta chain was sequenced for a study of blood T cells in healthy people across ages. The CDR3 totals 15 residues. The germline CDR1 and CDR2 sequences are ENHRY and SYGVKD. V was clipped by 2 bases and J by 2 bases, with 12 bases between them. The authors extracted at least 6 micrograms of total RNA per sample. For the second PCR, which ran for roughly 6 to 11 cycles, a sample-barcoded 5' primer and a J-beta primer mix were used. TCRdb re-analysed the 5' RACE reads in MiXCR, keeping a single row per CDR3 protein. Among under 2 million distinct CDR3 sequences listed, approximately 32% were seen once.

The V gene is TRBV10-3, the J gene TRBJ2-5; no clear D. The clonotype originates from a woman aged 30 to 39 in good health. Material: blood. CDR3 DNA: TGTGCCATCAGTGAGGGCCTAGGCGTTCAAGAGACCCAGTACTTC. Translating it yields CAISEGLGVQETQYF.